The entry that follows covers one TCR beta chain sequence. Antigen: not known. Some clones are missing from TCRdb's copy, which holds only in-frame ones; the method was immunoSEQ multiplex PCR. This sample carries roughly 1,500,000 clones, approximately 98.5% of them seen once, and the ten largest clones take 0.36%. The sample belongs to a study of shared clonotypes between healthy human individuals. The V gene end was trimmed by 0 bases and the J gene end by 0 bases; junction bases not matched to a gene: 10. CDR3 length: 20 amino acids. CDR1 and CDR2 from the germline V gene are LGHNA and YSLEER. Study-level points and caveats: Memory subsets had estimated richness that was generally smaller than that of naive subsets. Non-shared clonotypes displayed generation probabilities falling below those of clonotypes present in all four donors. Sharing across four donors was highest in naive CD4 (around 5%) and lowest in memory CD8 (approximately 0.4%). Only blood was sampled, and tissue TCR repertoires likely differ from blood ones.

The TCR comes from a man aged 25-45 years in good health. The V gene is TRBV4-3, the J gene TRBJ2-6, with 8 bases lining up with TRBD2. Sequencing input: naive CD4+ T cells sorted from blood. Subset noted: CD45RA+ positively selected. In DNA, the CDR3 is TGCGCCAGCAGCCAAGATCTCCTTCTCAGCGGGAGCTCTGGGGCCAACGTCCTGACTTTC. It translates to CASSQDLLLSGSSGANVLTF.